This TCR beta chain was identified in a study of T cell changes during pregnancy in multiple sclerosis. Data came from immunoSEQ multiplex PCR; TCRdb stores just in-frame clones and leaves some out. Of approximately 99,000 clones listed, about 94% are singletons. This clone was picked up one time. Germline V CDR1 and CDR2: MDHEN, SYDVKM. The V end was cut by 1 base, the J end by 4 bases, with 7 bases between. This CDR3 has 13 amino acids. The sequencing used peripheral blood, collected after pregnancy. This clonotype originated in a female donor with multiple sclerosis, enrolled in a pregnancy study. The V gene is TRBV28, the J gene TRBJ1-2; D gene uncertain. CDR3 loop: CASSLSSGYGYTF. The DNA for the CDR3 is TGTGCCAGCAGTTTATCATCAGGCTATGGCTACACCTTC.